Below, 32 T cell receptor beta chains from the same sample are listed, as sequenced in a study of cytomegalovirus exposure and HLA in healthy donors. The PCR had 60 Vbeta and 13 Jbeta primers. TCRdb keeps only in-frame clones here, not all; method: immunoSEQ multiplex PCR. The sample includes about 270,000 clones, 65% to 85% seen only once; the top ten take under 3%. Material for sequencing was PBMCs. The receptors originated from a female donor in good health and CMV-seronegative.

The chain combines TRBV7-9 with TRBJ1-2; D unclear. Germline V gives CDR1 SEHNR, CDR2 FQNEAQ (reference sequence). Trimming stripped 5 bases from V and 2 bases from J, with 9 bases between. This CDR3 has 13 amino acids. CDR3 sequence: CASSRLQNYGYTF. In nucleotides, the CDR3 is TGTGCCAGCAGCCGACTGCAGAACTATGGCTACACCTTC.

The chain joins TRBV19 to TRBJ1-5; tentative D call: TRBD1 (6 bases). CDR3 size: 14 residues. Trimming took off 3 bases at V and 7 bases at J, with 13 bases between the two ends. Germline-derived CDR1 and CDR2 are LNHDA and SQIVND (reference sequence). For the CDR3, the DNA is TGTGCCAGTAGTATCATGGGAGACAGGCAGCCCCAGCATTTT. Translated, it gives CASSIMGDRQPQHF.

V and J are TRBV27 and TRBJ1-5, with a possible D match to TRBD1 (6 bases). The CDR3 consists of 14 residues. Germline values: CDR1 MNHEY, CDR2 SMNVEV (reference sequence). V dropped 2 bases and J dropped 4 bases, with 9 bases sitting between them. CDR3 sequence: CASSLDRSNQPQHF. The CDR3 bases are TGTGCCAGCAGTTTAGACAGGTCAAATCAGCCCCAGCATTTT.

The chain is built from TRBV19 and TRBJ2-2; 9 nucleotides line up with TRBD1. Trimming cost V 6 bases and J 6 bases; bases outside gene matches: 8. The CDR3 is made up of 15 amino acids. CDR1 LNHDA and CDR2 SQIVND come from the germline V gene (reference sequence). CDR3 nucleotide sequence: TGTGCCAGTAGGGCCGGGACAGGGTACGCCGGGGAGCTGTTTTTT. Translation: CASRAGTGYAGELFF. The full variable domain, completed using reference TRBV19 and TRBJ2-2, is DGGITQSPKYLFRKEGQNVTLSCEQNLNHDAMYWYRQDPGQGLRLIYYSQIVNDFQKGDIAEGYSVSREKKESFPLTVTSAQKNPTAFYLCASRAGTGYAGELFFGEGSRLTVL.

This clone was observed a handful of times. The chain combines TRBV7-9 with TRBJ1-1, with TRBD1 matching over 7 bases. This CDR3 is built from 15 residues. CDR1 and CDR2 from the germline V gene are SEHNR and FQNEAQ (reference sequence). Losses at the gene ends were 0 bases for V and 0 bases for J; bases not matched to a gene: 1. The CDR3 DNA is TGTGCCAGCAGCTTAGCAGGGGGCATGAACACTGAAGCTTTCTTT. This sequence encodes CASSLAGGMNTEAFF. The full variable domain, its missing parts supplied by reference TRBV7-9 and TRBJ1-1, is DTGVSQNPRHKITKRGQNVTFRCDPISEHNRLYWYRQTLGQGPEFLTYFQNEAQLEKSRLLSDRFSAERPKGSFSTLEIQRTEQGDSAMYLCASSLAGGMNTEAFFGQGTRLTVV.

This chain connects TRBV6-1 to TRBJ1-5; a possible D gene is TRBD1 (5 bases). The CDR3 length is 16 residues. The V end lost 6 bases, the J end lost 7 bases, and 22 bases lay between the germline ends. Germline-derived CDR1 and CDR2 are MNHNS and SASEGT. The CDR3 DNA reads as TGTGCCAGCAGAGAAAAGCCTGGGGGGAATAGACAGCCCCAGCATTTT. It translates to CASREKPGGNRQPQHF.

The CDR3 loop is CASQGAYGYTF. The CDR3 bases are TGTGCCAGCCAGGGGGCGTATGGCTACACCTTC. The V gene is TRBV6-5, the J gene TRBJ1-2; the match to TRBD1 covers 8 bases. V lost 8 bases to trimming and J lost 5 bases; unmatched junction nucleotides: 1. CDR1 MNHEY and CDR2 SVGAGI come from the germline V gene. The CDR3 consists of 11 residues.

Only a few counts were recorded for this clone. The chain recombines TRBV19 with TRBJ2-7, with D possibly TRBD2 on 5 matching bases. In germline, CDR1 is LNHDA, CDR2 SQIVND (reference sequence). The V end lost 3 bases, the J end lost 3 bases, and 12 bases lay between the germline ends. The CDR3 runs 14 residues. CDR3 nucleotides: TGTGCCAGTAGTATTAGTGGGAGATTCTACGAGCAGTACTTC. Translating gives CASSISGRFYEQYF.

This chain uses TRBV28 with TRBJ2-1; 8 nucleotides agree with TRBD1. Germline V CDR1 and CDR2: MDHEN, SYDVKM. The CDR3 consists of 15 residues. The V gene end was trimmed by 5 bases and the J gene end by 4 bases; junction bases not matched to a gene: 7. The CDR3 DNA follows: TGTGCCAGCAGTCCCGGACAGGGTACGTACAATGAGCAGTTCTTC. It yields the protein CASSPGQGTYNEQFF.

This clone was counted a few times. The chain uses TRBV29-1 and TRBJ1-2, with D perhaps matching TRBD1 (6 bases). The CDR3 has 15 amino acids. Trimming took 0 bases from V and 0 from J, leaving 11 bases between them. The germline CDR1 and CDR2 sequences are SQVTM and ANQGSEA. CDR3 sequence (DNA): TGCAGCGTTGAAGAGCAGGGGCCCTCTAACTATGGCTACACCTTC. It yields the protein CSVEEQGPSNYGYTF.

The J gene is TRBJ2-1, the V gene TRBV9, with 9 bases that match TRBD2. CDR3 length: 17 residues. Germline assignment: CDR1 SGDLS and CDR2 YYNGEE. V trimming: 0 bases; J trimming: 4 bases; junction bases outside the gene matches: 8. The chain's CDR3 is CASSVGRSSGMYNEQFF. In DNA form, the CDR3 reads TGTGCCAGCAGCGTAGGGAGGTCTAGCGGGATGTACAATGAGCAGTTCTTC.

The chain employs TRBV4-1 and TRBJ2-7, with 9 bases lining up with TRBD2. Germline V gives CDR1 MGHRA, CDR2 YSYEKL. With 4 bases clipped from V and 2 bases from J, the junction kept 15 bases outside the gene matches. The CDR3 consists of 18 residues. CDR3 nucleotide sequence: TGCGCCAGCAGCCGGACGCAGGGGTCTAGCGGGACTGCCTACGAGCAGTACTTC. Its protein is CASSRTQGSSGTAYEQYF.

Notes on this clone: Other nucleotide sequences from this sample produce the same CDR3. The chain combines TRBV20-1 with TRBJ2-1; perhaps TRBD2 as D (5 bases). Between the trimmed V and J ends, which lost 6 bases and 6 bases, there was a span of 6 bases. The CDR3 sequence is 10 residues long. Germline V gene data show CDR1 as DFQATT and CDR2 as SNEGSKA (reference sequence). In DNA form, the CDR3 reads TGCAGTGCAACTAGCAATGAGCAGTTCTTC. Its protein product is CSATSNEQFF.

The chain couples TRBV6-1 to TRBJ2-1; D might be TRBD1 (6 bases). V was pared by 7 bases and J by 9 bases, with 22 bases between. CDR3 length: 15 amino acids. The germline CDR1 and CDR2 sequences are MNHNS and SASEGT. CDR3 sequence (DNA): TGTGCCAGCACCCTTCGTGGGTTCGAAGGGGGTGAGCAGTTCTTC. Its translation is CASTLRGFEGGEQFF.

This clone was seen a few times. This chain uses TRBV6-5 with TRBJ2-1; D might be TRBD1 (6 bases). Trimming shortened V by 2 bases and J by 8 bases, and 19 bases separated the two germline ends. The CDR3 loop spans 16 amino acids. CDR1 is MNHEY and CDR2 is SVGAGI in the germline V gene. CDR3 nucleotides: TGTGCCAGCAGTTACACTCCATTTGGGGGCCCGGATGAGCAGTTCTTC. As protein: CASSYTPFGGPDEQFF.

J is TRBJ2-3 and V is TRBV4-2; 14 nucleotides match TRBD2. The CDR3 is 15 amino acids. Germline CDR1 reads LGHNA; CDR2 reads YNFKEQ. V shed 3 bases and J 6 bases; nucleotides not matched to a gene: 2. The CDR3 reads CASSQGLAGDDTQYF. CDR3 nucleotides: TGTGCCAGCAGCCAGGGACTAGCGGGAGACGATACGCAGTATTTT.

In its sample, this clone was seen a few times. This chain links TRBV5-1 with TRBJ2-7; D possibly corresponds to TRBD1 (5 bases). The CDR3 runs to 14 residues. The V and J ends lost 0 bases and 6 bases respectively, with 13 bases between them. The germline gives CDR1 SGHRS, CDR2 YFSETQ. The CDR3 DNA reads TGCGCCAGCAGCTTGGTTGGAAAAGGGGCCGAGCAGTACTTC. Protein: CASSLVGKGAEQYF. The entire variable domain, with the rest obtained from reference TRBV5-1 and TRBJ2-7, is as follows: KAGVTQTPRYLIKTRGQQVTLSCSPISGHRSVSWYQQTPGQGLQFLFEYFSETQRNKGNFPGRFSGRQFSNSRSEMNVSTLELGDSALYLCASSLVGKGAEQYFGPGTRLTVT.

The rearrangement links TRBV28 to TRBJ2-7; the D gene is possibly TRBD1 (5 bases). This CDR3 is built from 16 residues. Germline V gene sequence: CDR1 MDHEN, CDR2 SYDVKM. V lost 3 bases and J 1 base, leaving 16 bases between the germline ends. CDR3 loop: CASSFDTTEQSYEQYF. The DNA for the CDR3 is TGTGCCAGCAGTTTTGATACGACAGAGCAGTCCTACGAGCAGTACTTC.

The chain carries TRBV18 and TRBJ2-7; D remains unclear. Trimming stripped 6 bases from V and 8 bases from J, with 20 bases between. The CDR3 has 14 residues. The germline V gene has CDR1 KGHSH and CDR2 LQKENI. The CDR3 reads CASSLSSISEKQYF. The CDR3 nucleotides read TGTGCCAGCTCTCTTTCCTCGATTTCAGAAAAGCAGTACTTC.

This clone occurred once. In nucleotides, the CDR3 is TGTGCCAGCAGCCGGGGGGCGGGAGGGAGAGATACGCAGTATTTT. Its translation: CASSRGAGGRDTQYF. The chain uses TRBV5-8 and TRBJ2-3, with 9 bases that match TRBD2. Germline V gene data show CDR1 as SGHTS and CDR2 as YDEGEE. CDR3 length: 15 residues. Trimming cost V 4 bases and J 5 bases; bases outside gene matches: 8.

The sample holds a few counts of this clone. The CDR3 DNA reads as TGTGCCAGCAGCAAAGGCCCGGGACACGGAAAAGGCTCTGGGGCCAACGTCCTGACTTTC. The encoded protein is CASSKGPGHGKGSGANVLTF. This chain connects TRBV21-1 to TRBJ2-6; the table's TRBD1 call for D was not verified on the DNA. TRBV21-1 is shown as a pseudogene. CDR3 length: 20 amino acids.

CDR3 nucleotides: TGTGCCAGTAGTAACCGTCATATGAGTCAGGCCTTTTATGAGCAGTACTTC. This sequence encodes CASSNRHMSQAFYEQYF. The chain combines TRBV19 with TRBJ2-7, with D unresolved. The CDR3 covers 17 residues. V was shortened by 4 bases and J by 7 bases, with 26 bases between the two germline ends. The V gene's germline CDR1 is LNHDA and CDR2 SQIVND (reference sequence).

V usage is TRBV27 and J usage is TRBJ2-5; TRBD1 is a possible D gene (6 bases). Trimming stripped 6 bases from V and 2 bases from J, with 16 bases between. Germline values: CDR1 MNHEY, CDR2 SMNVEV (reference sequence). The CDR3 loop spans 15 amino acids. The CDR3 loop reads CASRTTGKLQETQYF. CDR3 in DNA: TGTGCCAGCAGAACTACAGGGAAACTACAAGAGACCCAGTACTTC.

A remark on this clone: Other DNA sequences from this sample encode an identical CDR3 as well. The rearrangement links TRBV5-1 to TRBJ2-2; possible D gene TRBD2, 5 bases. Trimming cost V 0 bases and J 8 bases, with 5 bases left between them. The V gene's germline CDR1 is SGHRS and CDR2 YFSETQ. CDR3 length: 12 residues. This CDR3 is CASSLAGGELFF. CDR3 DNA: TGCGCCAGCAGCTTGGCGGGGGGGGAGCTGTTTTTT.

This clone was seen just once. This rearrangement joins TRBV4-1 to TRBJ1-1; D gene uncertain. The germline CDR1 and CDR2 sequences are MGHRA and YSYEKL. The germline V and J ends were trimmed by 8 bases and 1 base, with 14 bases remaining between them. The CDR3 contains 14 residues. The chain's CDR3 is CASSSPAENTEAFF. For the CDR3, the DNA is TGCGCCAGCTCATCCCCGGCGGAGAACACTGAAGCTTTCTTT.

The DNA for the CDR3 is TGTGCCAGCAGCTTGTCCAGAGTAGGGGGTCAGCCCCAGCATTTT. Protein sequence: CASSLSRVGGQPQHF. The V call is TRBV7-2, the J call TRBJ1-5; D might be TRBD1 (6 bases). The germline V gene encodes CDR1 SGHTA and CDR2 FQGNSA. This CDR3 has 15 amino acids. V lost 3 bases to trimming and J lost 6 bases, with 15 bases between them.

Only a few counts were recorded for this clone. V gene TRBV6-1 combines with J gene TRBJ2-7; 12 bases match TRBD2. Germline V gives CDR1 MNHNS, CDR2 SASEGT. Trimming at V came to 2 bases and at J to 1 base, leaving 9 bases not matched to a gene. The CDR3 runs 18 residues. CDR3 loop: CASSETVTSGRWSYEQYF. The CDR3, as DNA: TGTGCCAGCAGTGAAACCGTGACTAGCGGGAGATGGTCCTACGAGCAGTACTTC.

This chain connects TRBV5-6 to TRBJ1-1, with TRBD1 identical over 9 bases. CDR3 size: 15 residues. Germline lookup yields CDR1 SGHDT and CDR2 YYEEEE. Losses at the gene ends were 5 bases for V and 4 bases for J; bases not matched to a gene: 9. The CDR3 spells CASSSAGQGTTEAFF. The DNA of the CDR3 is TGTGCCAGCAGTTCGGCGGGACAGGGAACCACTGAAGCTTTCTTT.

The genes are TRBV18 and TRBJ2-7, with D possibly matching TRBD2 (6 bases). Germline V gives CDR1 KGHSH, CDR2 LQKENI. This CDR3 has 17 amino acids. The V and J ends lost 3 bases and 2 bases respectively, with 20 bases between them. The CDR3 DNA is TGTGCCAGCTCACCGCTACTTGGTGGGGACTTCGCCTACGAGCAGTACTTC. This translates into CASSPLLGGDFAYEQYF.

V and J are TRBV18 and TRBJ1-2, with 8 bases aligning to TRBD1. Germline CDR1 KGHSH, CDR2 LQKENI. This CDR3 spans 16 amino acids. V lost 1 base and J lost 6; bases outside the gene matches: 10. The CDR3 here is CASSPLHRGLYDGYTF. In DNA form, the CDR3 reads TGTGCCAGCTCACCACTCCACAGGGGGTTGTACGATGGCTACACCTTC.

This clone was recorded only once. The chain has TRBV5-8 and TRBJ2-3; TRBD2 agrees at 8 bases. From germline, CDR1 is SGHTS and CDR2 YDEGEE. J lost 1 base, V lost 0 bases, and 1 base had no gene match. The CDR3 is made up of 15 amino acids. The DNA for the CDR3 is TGTGCCAGCAGCTTGGGAGCGGGAGGCACAGATACGCAGTATTTT. It is translated as CASSLGAGGTDTQYF. The variable domain in full, completed from reference TRBV5-8 and TRBJ2-3, reads EAGVTQSPTHLIKTRGQQATLRCSPISGHTSVYWYQQALGLGLQFLLWYDEGEERNRGNFPPRFSGRQFPNYSSELNVNALELEDSALYLCASSLGAGGTDTQYFGPGTRLTVL.

This chain joins TRBV10-3 and TRBJ2-3; possible D gene TRBD1, 5 bases. Germline CDR1 is ENHRY and CDR2 is SYGVKD. Trimming left V 5 bases short and J 0 bases short, with 15 bases between. The CDR3 covers 16 residues. CDR3 DNA sequence: TGTGCCATCAGTCCCGGACAAGTCTCTAGCACAGATACGCAGTATTTT. It translates to CAISPGQVSSTDTQYF.